A selection of T cell receptor beta chains follows, all from one sample in a study of blood T cell repertoires in COVID-19. Profiled with immunoSEQ multiplex PCR; TCRdb holds only in-frame clones, not every one. The sample yields about 300,000 clones, approximately 88% seen once. Sequencing input: peripheral blood. The origin of the receptors is a human donor with COVID-19, enrolled during active disease. The donor label of this sample is uncertain. Each CDR3 is given with its conserved first and last residue. D genes are given only for firm matches. The size field is filled for only some rows; it gives once, few, many or a size class.

TRBJ1-1 TRBV10-3 NA NA TGTGCCATCAGTAGGGAGGGGGACACTGAAGCTTTCTTT CAISREGDTEAFF
TRBJ1-1 TRBV5-1 NA NA TGCGCCAGCAGCCCAGGACAGCACACTGAAGCTTTCTTT CASSPGQHTEAFF
TRBJ1-2 TRBV29-1 NA NA TGCAGCGTTGAAGATCAGGGGCAGGGCTACACCTTC CSVEDQGQGYTF
TRBJ1-3 TRBV7-2 NA NA TGTGCCAGCAGCTTAGAGGGGACAACTGGAAACACCATATATTTT CASSLEGTTGNTIYF
TRBJ2-1 TRBV9 NA TRBD2 TGTGCCAGCAGCCCGCGACTAGCGGGGACGTACAATGAGCAGTTCTTC CASSPRLAGTYNEQFF
TRBJ1-1 TRBV29-1 NA NA TGCAGCGTAAAGGGAGATGAGACTGAAGCTTTCTTT CSVKGDETEAFF
TRBJ2-6 TRBV10-2 NA NA TGCGCCAGCAAACAAAGCTCTGGGGCCAACGTCCTGACTTTC CASKQSSGANVLTF
TRBJ1-1 TRBV7-2 NA NA TGTGCCAGCAGGAAAGTAGGACAGAACACTGAAGCTTTCTTT CASRKVGQNTEAFF
TRBJ2-3 TRBV3-1/TRBV3-2 NA NA TGTGCCAGCAGCCAAGCTTCAGTCGGGGTAGATACGCAGTATTTT CASSQASVGVDTQYF
TRBJ2-5 TRBV7-2 NA TRBD1 TGTGCCAGCAGCGGGGACAGGGGGCAAGAGACCCAGTACTTC CASSGDRGQETQYF
TRBJ2-5 TRBV9 NA TRBD2 TGTGCCAGCAGCTCCTCGACTAGCCCAATAGAGACCCAGTACTTC CASSSSTSPIETQYF
TRBJ1-5 TRBV6-5 NA TRBD1 TGTGCCAGCAGTTACTCAGGACAGGGCAATCAGCCCCAGCATTTT CASSYSGQGNQPQHF
TRBJ1-2 TRBV5-1 NA NA TGCGCCAGCAGCCCCACGGGTGGCTCAGATCCTAACTATGGCTACACCTTC CASSPTGGSDPNYGYTF
TRBJ1-2 TRBV11-2 NA NA TGTGCCAGCAGCTCCGGGGTCCTTACATATGGCTACACCTTC CASSSGVLTYGYTF
TRBJ2-1 TRBV19 NA TRBD1 TGTGCCAGTAGTATTGCAAGGACAGGGAAATCGGGTGAGCAGTTCTTC CASSIARTGKSGEQFF
TRBJ1-1 TRBV19 NA TRBD1 TGTGCCAGTAGTTTTGCCCCCGGGACAGGGAACACTGAAGCTTTCTTT CASSFAPGTGNTEAFF
TRBJ2-5 TRBV7-3 NA NA TGTGCCAGCAGCCCCGTGGCTCAAGAGACCCAGTACTTC CASSPVAQETQYF
TRBJ2-1 TRBV7-9 NA NA TGTGCCAGCAGCTCGGAGCTAGCAAATGAGCAGTTCTTC CASSSELANEQFF
TRBJ2-2 TRBV5-1 NA NA TGCGCCAGCAGCTTGGAGGGCGGAGGGGTCACCGGGGAGCTGTTTTTT CASSLEGGGVTGELFF
TRBJ1-2 TRBV19 NA NA TGTGCCAATAGTCTAGGCGAATTCGGGACACATCCCTATGGCTACACCTTC CANSLGEFGTHPYGYTF
TRBJ1-6 TRBV5-6 NA TRBD1 TGTGCCAGCAGCTTGGTAGGGGACAGGGGCCCCTATTCACCCCTCCACTTT CASSLVGDRGPYSPLHF
TRBJ2-5 TRBV19 NA TRBD2 TGTGCCAGTAGTATGGGACTAGCGGGGAACCAAGAGACCCAGTACTTC CASSMGLAGNQETQYF
TRBJ1-1 TRBV5-1 NA NA TGCGCCAGCAGCTTGGAGGGACAGAACACTGAAGCTTTCTTT CASSLEGQNTEAFF
TRBJ2-3 TRBV6-1 NA NA TGTGCCAGCAGTGACTGGGACATTGAGATGGGGGATACGCAGTATTTT CASSDWDIEMGDTQYF
TRBJ2-1 TRBV5-8 NA NA TGTGCCAACAACAGGGCGGGCTACAATGAGCAGTTCTTC CANNRAGYNEQFF
TRBJ2-2 TRBV7-2 once NA TGTGCCAGCAGCCCTCGACCCCCGGGAAACACCGGGGAGCTGTTTTTT CASSPRPPGNTGELFF
TRBJ2-3 TRBV2 NA TRBD2 TGTGCCAGCAGTGATTATGGCGGGAGAACAGATACGCAGTATTTT CASSDYGGRTDTQYF
TRBJ1-1 TRBV19 NA NA TGTGCCAGTAGTATAGAAACGGCAGGACTCCCTGAAGCTTTCTTT CASSIETAGLPEAFF
TRBJ2-7 TRBV20-1 NA NA TGCAGTGCTAGTTACGACAACCCCTACGAGCAGTACTTC CSASYDNPYEQYF
TRBJ1-3 TRBV7-9 few TRBD1 TGTGCCAGCAGCCCGGACAGGGGTTCTGGAAACACCATATATTTT CASSPDRGSGNTIYF
TRBJ2-4 TRBV21-1 NA NA TGTGCCAGGGCTAGTGGACAGGGGGCCAAAAACATTCAGTACTTC CARASGQGAKNIQYF
TRBJ2-7 TRBV7-9 NA NA TGTGCCAGCAGCTATAGCTCCTACGAGCAGTACTTC CASSYSSYEQYF
TRBJ1-6 TRBV28 NA NA TGTGCCAGCAGTCCAGGGGCCGAGTCACCCCTCCACTTT CASSPGAESPLHF
TRBJ1-1 TRBV4-3 NA NA TGCGCCAGCAGCCTTTACAGGGCCCACACTGAAGCTTTCTTT CASSLYRAHTEAFF
TRBJ1-5 TRBV19 once TRBD1 TGTGCCAGTAGTACGACAGGGGGCGGCAATCAGCCCCAGCATTTT CASSTTGGGNQPQHF